This is a list of T cell receptor beta chains from one sample in a study of patients and donors after allogeneic stem cell transplantation. TCRdb re-called the RT-PCR reads with MiXCR, one entry per CDR3 protein. Of some 87,000 distinct CDR3 sequences in the sample, roughly 48% were seen once. The sequencing input was blood, either unsorted or a sorted T cell fraction (not recorded which). The receptors were sampled from a human donor who was either an allogeneic HSCT recipient or a stem cell or donor lymphocyte infusion donor (not recorded which). It is not recorded whose cells these are; they may come from a transplant donor. CDR3s include the opening cysteine and the closing phenylalanine or tryptophan. A D gene is named only where the DNA matches it firmly. Some rows mark clone size as missing; the rest say once, few, many or name a class of expanded clone.

D gene: TRBD1
clone size: NA
J gene: TRBJ2-7
V gene: TRBV5-1
CDR3 DNA: TGCGCCAGCAGCGGCACTCAGGGGGCGCGATACGAGCAGTACTTC
CDR3 protein: CASSGTQGARYEQYF

D gene: TRBD2
clone size: NA
J gene: TRBJ2-7
V gene: TRBV12-3/TRBV12-4
CDR3 DNA: TGTGCCAGTCGACTAGCGGGAGTGTACGAGCAGTACTTC
CDR3 protein: CASRLAGVYEQYF

D gene: NA
clone size: NA
J gene: TRBJ2-3
V gene: TRBV6-2/TRBV6-3
CDR3 DNA: TGTGCCAGCAGTTACATCAGCACAGATACGCAGTATTTT
CDR3 protein: CASSYISTDTQYF

D gene: NA
clone size: few
J gene: TRBJ1-5
V gene: TRBV27
CDR3 DNA: TGTGCCAGCAGTTTAGGGGCGGCCCCAGGCAATCAGCCCCAGCATTTT
CDR3 protein: CASSLGAAPGNQPQHF

D gene: TRBD1
clone size: NA
J gene: TRBJ2-2
V gene: TRBV5-1
CDR3 DNA: TGCGCCAGCAGCTTGGTTGGACAGGCCGGTCCCGGGGAGCTGTTTTTT
CDR3 protein: CASSLVGQAGPGELFF

D gene: NA
clone size: NA
J gene: TRBJ1-6
V gene: TRBV10-3
CDR3 DNA: TGTGCCATCAGGCGAGGGGATAATTCACCCCTCCACTTT
CDR3 protein: CAIRRGDNSPLHF

D gene: NA
clone size: NA
J gene: TRBJ1-2
V gene: TRBV10-3
CDR3 DNA: TGTGCCATCAGTGAGTTTGGAGACTATGGCTACACCTTC
CDR3 protein: CAISEFGDYGYTF

D gene: NA
clone size: NA
J gene: TRBJ1-1
V gene: TRBV12-3/TRBV12-4
CDR3 DNA: TGTGCCAGCCTTGGACAGATCGGGAACACTGAAGCTTTCTTT
CDR3 protein: CASLGQIGNTEAFF

D gene: TRBD1
clone size: NA
J gene: TRBJ2-3
V gene: TRBV12-3/TRBV12-4
CDR3 DNA: TGTGCCAGCAGTACATCCACCGGGACAGGTGGGACAGATACGCAGTATTTT
CDR3 protein: CASSTSTGTGGTDTQYF

D gene: TRBD1
clone size: NA
J gene: TRBJ1-2
V gene: TRBV4-1
CDR3 DNA: TGCGCCAGCAGCCATGGGAGGGGGCAGGGCTATGGCTACACCTTC
CDR3 protein: CASSHGRGQGYGYTF